These T cell receptor beta chains were read from a single sample in a study of blood T cell repertoires in COVID-19. Data came from immunoSEQ multiplex PCR; TCRdb stores just in-frame clones and leaves some out. In the table there are around 280,000 clones, more than 85% of which are singletons. Material: peripheral blood. The source is a man in his 70s with acute or convalescent COVID-19. The CDR3 runs from the conserved cysteine through the conserved F or W. The order of the fields is V gene, J gene, D gene, clone size, CDR3 DNA, CDR3 protein. A D gene is named only where the DNA matches it firmly. Rows may omit the clone size; those that give it use once, few, many or a size class.

TRBV5-1,TRBJ2-1,TRBD2,once,TGCGCCAGCAGCTTGGGTCGTGCTAGCGGCAATGAGCAGTTCTTC,CASSLGRASGNEQFF
TRBV7-9,TRBJ1-6,TRBD1,-,TGTGCCAGCAGCCTGACAGGGGATAATTCACCCCTCCACTTT,CASSLTGDNSPLHF
TRBV7-9,TRBJ2-2,TRBD1,-,TGTGCCAGCAGCCAGAAGACAGGGGGAACCGGGGAGCTGTTTTTT,CASSQKTGGTGELFF
TRBV6-5,TRBJ1-2,-,-,TGTGCCAGCACGGTCGGTAGGGGAACCGTAGGCTACACCTTC,CASTVGRGTVGYTF
TRBV6-2/TRBV6-3,TRBJ1-2,-,-,TGTGCCAGCAGCACCTGGGCCGACAGGTCGTCTGGCTACACCTTC,CASSTWADRSSGYTF
TRBV6-2/TRBV6-3,TRBJ2-7,-,-,TGTGCCAGCAGTTTGCAGAGGAGGGGTGGTTCCTACGAGCAGTACTTC,CASSLQRRGGSYEQYF
TRBV11-2,TRBJ1-5,-,-,TGTGCCAGCAGCTTAGACCTCGGACAGCCCCCCCTGCCCCAGCATTTT,CASSLDLGQPPLPQHF
TRBV5-6,TRBJ1-2,TRBD1,-,TGTGCCAGCAGCCCCGGGACAGCTCCTGGCTACACCTTC,CASSPGTAPGYTF
TRBV6-1,TRBJ1-2,TRBD1,-,TGTGCCAGCAGTGAACGGCAGCCGGCAGGGGGTGGCTACACCTTC,CASSERQPAGGGYTF
TRBV9,TRBJ1-5,-,-,TGTGCCAGCAGCCCCCCGGGTAGCAATCAGCCCCAGCATTTT,CASSPPGSNQPQHF
TRBV7-6,TRBJ2-7,-,-,TGTGCCAGCAGCTTAGGGCAGGGAATCTCCTACGAGCAGTACTTC,CASSLGQGISYEQYF
TRBV24-1,TRBJ2-3,TRBD2,-,TGTGCCACCAGTGACCCGGGGGGGCCTGGAGATACGCAGTATTTT,CATSDPGGPGDTQYF
TRBV6-1,TRBJ1-5,TRBD1,-,TGTGCCAGCAGTGTTGATTCCGGGACAGCTTACAATCAGCCCCAGCATTTT,CASSVDSGTAYNQPQHF
TRBV28,TRBJ1-4,-,-,TGTGCCAGCAGTCGTAACAGGGTGCAGGGTGAAAAACTGTTTTTT,CASSRNRVQGEKLFF
TRBV5-1,TRBJ2-1,-,-,TGCGCCAGCAGCTTGGGTAGCGGAGGAAACAATGAGCAGTTCTTC,CASSLGSGGNNEQFF
TRBV5-1,TRBJ2-2,-,-,TGCGCCAGCAGGAGGGAGGTCGCGCCCGGGGAGCTGTTTTTT,CASRREVAPGELFF
TRBV19,TRBJ2-2,TRBD1,-,TGTGCCACTCAGGGGGACAGGGGGCTCGGCGGGGAGCTGTTTTTT,CATQGDRGLGGELFF
TRBV4-2,TRBJ1-6,-,-,TGTGCCAGCAGCCAAGAACCCCCCGGACGGGGTCATAATTCACCCCTCCACTTT,CASSQEPPGRGHNSPLHF
TRBV18,TRBJ1-1,TRBD1,-,TGTGCCAGCTCCGCGGGACAGCCCTTTGAAGCTTTCTTT,CASSAGQPFEAFF
TRBV9,TRBJ2-3,TRBD2,-,TGTGCCAGCAGCACCCCCGGGGGGAGCACAGATACGCAGTATTTT,CASSTPGGSTDTQYF
TRBV4-3,TRBJ2-1,TRBD1,-,TGCGCCAGCAGCCAGAGAAAGGACAGGCGGAATGAGCAGTTCTTC,CASSQRKDRRNEQFF
TRBV18,TRBJ2-3,-,-,TGTGCCAGCTCACCTCCGGGACAAAGCACAGATACGCAGTATTTT,CASSPPGQSTDTQYF
TRBV3-1/TRBV3-2,TRBJ2-2,-,-,TGTGCCAGCAGCTGGGGCCCCGCCGGGGAGCTGTTTTTT,CASSWGPAGELFF